This T cell receptor (beta chain) was identified in a study of T cell responses to AZD1222 COVID-19 vaccine. Only in-frame clones appear in the TCRdb table, and some are missing; sequencing was by immunoSEQ multiplex PCR. The sample records some 150,000 clones, 75% to 95% being singletons. As to this clone: Its antigen is unknown.

Points from the study as a whole: Females outnumbered males among donors, who were mostly white British; clonal diversity was possibly underestimated. Seropositive at baseline were only six AZD1222 recipients. A rise in Spike-specific TCR breadth and depth followed two AZD1222 doses.

The CDR3 sequence is 13 residues long. The germline V gene has CDR1 MDHEN and CDR2 SYDVKM. The ends lost 11 bases at V and 7 bases at J; junction bases unmatched: 5. The sequencing used peripheral blood, collected on day 0 of MenACWY control vaccination. The sequence was collected from an adult in good health. V is TRBV28 and J is TRBJ1-6; 10 bases agree with TRBD1. CDR3 region: CAVGTGANSPLHF. DNA of the CDR3: TGTGCCGTCGGGACAGGGGCCAATTCACCCCTCCACTTT.